Here is one T cell receptor beta chain with its context. Its target is not known. The protocol attached unique molecular identifiers to individual cDNA molecules. TCRdb ran MiXCR on the 5' RACE reads and lists one entry per CDR3 protein. This table holds 45,000 to 60,000 distinct CDR3 sequences, around 9.7% found once. This entry is derived from a study of early T cells in non-severe SARS-CoV-2 infection. Study-level information: Unsorted whole-blood RNA was sequenced in bulk, leaving chains unpaired. Study-wide results and limits: VDJdb matching favored anti-spike CD8 responses, missing private and CD4 specificities.

This CDR3 has 16 amino acids. Germline CDR1 MNHEY, CDR2 SVGEGT. Between the trimmed V and J ends, which lost 5 bases and 4 bases, there was a span of 20 bases. This chain uses TRBV6-2 or TRBV6-3 with TRBJ2-5; the D gene is possibly TRBD1 (6 bases). The sequenced material came from whole blood. This sequence was found in an adult who was a healthcare worker with PCR-confirmed SARS-CoV-2 infection or an uninfected control (not recorded which). The CDR3 bases are TGTGCCAGCAGTACCATCACGACGGGACAAAGAGAGACCCAGTACTTC. This translates into CASSTITTGQRETQYF.